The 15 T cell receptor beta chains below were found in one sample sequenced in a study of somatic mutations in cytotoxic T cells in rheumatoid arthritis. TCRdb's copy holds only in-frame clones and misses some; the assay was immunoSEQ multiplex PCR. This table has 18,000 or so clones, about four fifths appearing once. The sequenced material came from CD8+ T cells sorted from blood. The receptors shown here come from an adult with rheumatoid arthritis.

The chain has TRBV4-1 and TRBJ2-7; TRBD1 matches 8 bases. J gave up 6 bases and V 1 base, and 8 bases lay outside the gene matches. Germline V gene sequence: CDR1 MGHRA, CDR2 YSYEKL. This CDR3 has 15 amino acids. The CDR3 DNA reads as TGCGCCAGCAGCCAAGTGCACCGGACAGGGAGCGAGCAGTACTTC. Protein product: CASSQVHRTGSEQYF.

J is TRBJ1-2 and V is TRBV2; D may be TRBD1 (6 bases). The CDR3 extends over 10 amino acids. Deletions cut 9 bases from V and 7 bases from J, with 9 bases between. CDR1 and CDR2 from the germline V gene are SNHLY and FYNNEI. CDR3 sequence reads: CASTGFGYTF. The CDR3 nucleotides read TGTGCCAGTACAGGGTTTGGCTACACCTTC.

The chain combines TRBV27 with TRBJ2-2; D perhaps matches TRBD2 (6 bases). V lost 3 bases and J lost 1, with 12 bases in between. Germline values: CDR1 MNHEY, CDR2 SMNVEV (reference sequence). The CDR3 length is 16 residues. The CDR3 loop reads CASSFPGEGNTGELFF. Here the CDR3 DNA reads TGTGCCAGCAGTTTCCCGGGGGAAGGGAACACCGGGGAGCTGTTTTTT.

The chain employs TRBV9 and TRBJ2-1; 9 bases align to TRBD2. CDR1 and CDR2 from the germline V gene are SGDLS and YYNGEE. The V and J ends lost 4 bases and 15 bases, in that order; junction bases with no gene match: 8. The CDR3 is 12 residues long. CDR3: CASSTSSGARFF. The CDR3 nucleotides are TGTGCCAGCAGCACCTCTAGCGGGGCCAGGTTCTTC.

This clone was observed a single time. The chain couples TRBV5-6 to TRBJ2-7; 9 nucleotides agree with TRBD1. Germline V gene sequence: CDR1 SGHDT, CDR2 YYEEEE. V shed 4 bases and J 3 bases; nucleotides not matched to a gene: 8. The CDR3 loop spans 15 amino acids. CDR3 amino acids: CASSQGQGGLYEQYF. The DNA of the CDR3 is TGTGCCAGCAGCCAGGGACAGGGAGGGCTCTACGAGCAGTACTTC.

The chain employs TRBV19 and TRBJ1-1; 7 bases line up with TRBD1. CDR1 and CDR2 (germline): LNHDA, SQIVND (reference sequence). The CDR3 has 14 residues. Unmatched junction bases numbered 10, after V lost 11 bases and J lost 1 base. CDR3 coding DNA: TGTGCCTCATACACAGGGGCCGCGAACACTGAAGCTTTCTTT. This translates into CASYTGAANTEAFF.

In DNA, the CDR3 is TGCGCCAGCAGCCAAGATCTGAACGGGGAGCTGTTTTTT. This codes for CASSQDLNGELFF. The rearrangement links TRBV4-3 to TRBJ2-2; D is unclear. The CDR3 loop spans 13 amino acids. Germline lookup yields CDR1 LGHNA and CDR2 YSLEER. V was shortened by 0 bases and J by 7 bases, with 6 bases between the two germline ends.

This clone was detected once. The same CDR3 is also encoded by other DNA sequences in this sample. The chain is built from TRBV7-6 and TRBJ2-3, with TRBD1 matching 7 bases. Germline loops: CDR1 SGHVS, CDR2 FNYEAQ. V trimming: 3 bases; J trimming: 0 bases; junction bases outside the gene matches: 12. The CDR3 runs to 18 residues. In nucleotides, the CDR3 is TGTGCCAGCAGCTTTTTGCCCCCCGGACAGGAGAGCACAGATACGCAGTATTTT. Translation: CASSFLPPGQESTDTQYF.

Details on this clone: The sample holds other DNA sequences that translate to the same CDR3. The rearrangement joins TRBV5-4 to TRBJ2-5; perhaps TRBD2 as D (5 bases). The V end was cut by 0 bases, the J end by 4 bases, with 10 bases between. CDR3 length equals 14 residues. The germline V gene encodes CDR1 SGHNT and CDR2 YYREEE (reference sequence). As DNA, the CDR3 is TGTGCCAGCAGCTTGGGGACTGATTTAGAGACCCAGTACTTC. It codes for CASSLGTDLETQYF. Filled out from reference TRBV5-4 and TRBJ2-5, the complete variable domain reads ETGVTQSPTHLIKTRGQQVTLRCSSQSGHNTVSWYQQALGQGPQFIFQYYREEENGRGNFPPRFSGLQFPNYSSELNVNALELDDSALYLCASSLGTDLETQYFGPGTRLLVL.

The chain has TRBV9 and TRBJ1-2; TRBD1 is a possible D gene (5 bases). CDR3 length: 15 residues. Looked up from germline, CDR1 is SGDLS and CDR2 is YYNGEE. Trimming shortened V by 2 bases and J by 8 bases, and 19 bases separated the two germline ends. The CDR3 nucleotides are TGTGCCAGCAGCGTCACTCTCCGGGACTCCGGAGGCTACACCTTC. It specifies CASSVTLRDSGGYTF. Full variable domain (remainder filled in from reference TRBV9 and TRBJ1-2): DSGVTQTPKHLITATGQRVTLRCSPRSGDLSVYWYQQSLDQGLQFLIQYYNGEERAKGNILERFSAQQFPDLHSELNLSSLELGDSALYFCASSVTLRDSGGYTFGSGTRLTVV.

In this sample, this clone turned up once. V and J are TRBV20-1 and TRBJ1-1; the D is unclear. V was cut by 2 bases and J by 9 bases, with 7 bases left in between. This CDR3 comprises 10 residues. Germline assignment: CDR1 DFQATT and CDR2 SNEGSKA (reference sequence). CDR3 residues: CSARLDQAFF. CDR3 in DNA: TGCAGTGCTAGATTGGACCAAGCTTTCTTT.

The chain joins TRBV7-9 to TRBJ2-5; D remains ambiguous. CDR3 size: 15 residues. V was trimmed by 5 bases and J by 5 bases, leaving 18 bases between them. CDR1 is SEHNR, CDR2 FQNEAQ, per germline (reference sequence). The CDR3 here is CASSADTLGFETQYF. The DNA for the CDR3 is TGTGCCAGCAGCGCTGACACCCTCGGATTCGAGACCCAGTACTTC.

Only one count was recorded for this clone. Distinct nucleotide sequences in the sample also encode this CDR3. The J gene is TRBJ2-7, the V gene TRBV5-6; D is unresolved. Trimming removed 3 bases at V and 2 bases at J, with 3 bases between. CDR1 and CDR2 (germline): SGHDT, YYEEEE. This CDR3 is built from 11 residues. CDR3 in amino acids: CASSYTYEQYF. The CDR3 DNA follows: TGTGCCAGCAGCTATACCTACGAGCAGTACTTC.

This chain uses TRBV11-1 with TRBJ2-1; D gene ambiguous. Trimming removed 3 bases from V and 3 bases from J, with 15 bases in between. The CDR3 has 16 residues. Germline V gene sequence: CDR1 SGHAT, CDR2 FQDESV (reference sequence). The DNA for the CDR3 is TGTGCCAGCAGCTTGGACGGATGGGGAAACTACAATGAGCAGTTCTTC. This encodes CASSLDGWGNYNEQFF.

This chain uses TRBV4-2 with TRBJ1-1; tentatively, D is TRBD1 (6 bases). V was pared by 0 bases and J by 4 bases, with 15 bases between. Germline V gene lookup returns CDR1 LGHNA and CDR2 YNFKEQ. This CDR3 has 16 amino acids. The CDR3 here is CASSQEGAGAGTEAFF. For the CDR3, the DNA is TGTGCCAGCAGCCAAGAGGGGGCGGGGGCTGGCACTGAAGCTTTCTTT.